This T cell receptor (beta chain) is drawn from a study of shared clonotypes between healthy human individuals. TCRdb keeps only in-frame clones here, not all; method: immunoSEQ multiplex PCR. The repertoire holds around 1,900,000 clones, with around 93% as singletons. The CDR3 has 13 residues. Between the trimmed V and J ends, which lost 2 bases and 4 bases, there was a span of 8 bases. Germline V gene data show CDR1 as SNHLY and CDR2 as FYNNEI. Terminally differentiated effector memory CD45RA+ cells were excluded from the naive CD8 cells, which were CD45RO-negative and positively selected for CCR7. In this sample, this clone turned up a few times.

The source of this sequence is a man in his late teens or twenties in good health. Some clones in this sample may be carry-over from other donors' samples. This chain uses TRBV2 with TRBJ1-1; D unclear. The sample taken for sequencing was naive CD8+ T cells from PBMCs. The CDR3 sequence: CASSETPTTEAFF. CDR3 bases: TGTGCCAGCAGTGAAACTCCCACCACTGAAGCTTTCTTT. Filled out from reference TRBV2 and TRBJ1-1, the complete variable domain reads EPEVTQTPSHQVTQMGQEVILRCVPISNHLYFYWYRQILGQKVEFLVSFYNNEISEKSEIFDDQFSVERPDGSNFTLKIRSTKLEDSAMYFCASSETPTTEAFFGQGTRLTVV.